Presented here are 2 T cell receptor beta chains from one specimen sequenced in a study of T cells in Graves' hyperthyroidism and ophthalmopathy. Amplification of TCR beta CDR3 regions used RNA as the template. Researchers ran a first-round RT-PCR on the TCR CDR3 using the HTBI primer set. From the multiplex PCR reads, TCRdb called clonotypes with MiXCR, one entry per CDR3 protein. The sample comprises 650,000 to 850,000 distinct CDR3 sequences, under 20% of which are singletons, and 16% rests with the top ten. Sequencing was performed on blood. Receptors were obtained from a woman in her forties or fifties with Graves' hyperthyroidism that later progressed to Graves' ophthalmopathy.

The V and J genes are TRBV10-3 and TRBJ2-1; 14 nucleotides line up with TRBD2. J was trimmed by 10 bases and V by 2 bases; bases with no gene match: 7. The CDR3 runs to 16 residues. CDR1 is ENHRY, CDR2 SYGVKD, per germline. CDR3 DNA: TGTGCCATCAGTGAGGCGGGACTAGCGGGGGCTCAGGAGCAGTTCTTC. Protein sequence: CAISEAGLAGAQEQFF.

This clonotype was detected ten times or more. J is TRBJ1-3 and V is TRBV6-5, with 7 bases aligning to TRBD1. V shed 0 bases and J 2 bases; nucleotides not matched to a gene: 1. The CDR3 consists of 15 residues. Germline assignment: CDR1 MNHEY and CDR2 SVGAGI. The CDR3 here is CASSYSDRAGNTIYF. CDR3 in DNA: TGTGCCAGCAGTTACTCAGACAGGGCTGGAAACACCATATATTTT.